This T cell receptor beta chain derives from a study of control samples from healthy donors and cancer patients. There are 13 residues in the CDR3. Germline lookup yields CDR1 SGDLS and CDR2 YYNGEE. V lost 5 bases and J lost 5, with 11 bases in between. Repertoires were generated with immunoSEQ multiplex PCR, while TCRdb's copy carries only in-frame clones and drops some. The table lists about 170,000 clones, around 93% of them singletons, with about 4% in the top ten. The chain links TRBV9 to TRBJ2-1, with unresolved D. Material for sequencing was blood. This clonotype originated in a woman in her sixties in good health. For the CDR3, the DNA is TGTGCCAGCAGGCCACGTGGGAACAATGAGCAGTTCTTC. Its translation is CASRPRGNNEQFF.